Sequencing of this T cell receptor beta chain was carried out in a study of T-cell reconstitution after alpha-beta-depleted transplantation in children. Study-wide results and caveats: Recipient T cells and thymic progenitors that survived were the source of the high TCRbeta diversity seen at day 60 in some patients. One year after transplant, T-cell counts and diversity came mostly from newly produced T cells. Several hundred rapidly expanded clones from non-depleted graft cells reportedly supplied alpha-beta T cells about two months post-transplant.

Germline V lookup: CDR1 MGHRA, CDR2 YSYEKL. Between the trimmed V and J ends, which lost 0 bases and 1 base, there was a span of 28 bases. This CDR3 has 22 amino acids. The sample holds many counts of this clonotype. The antigen is unknown. This sample's TCRbeta library carried unique molecular identifier barcodes. TCRdb processed the PCR reads anew with MiXCR; each CDR3 protein has one entry. The sample has 450,000 to 600,000 distinct CDR3 sequences; roughly a tenth are singletons. This clonotype was sampled from a child between 2 and 9 years old with inherited bone marrow failure, due to receive a stem cell transplant. The source was PBMCs, collected before TCRalphabeta/CD19-depleted stem cell transplant. The J gene is TRBJ2-1, the V gene TRBV4-1; D gene unclear. The CDR3, as DNA: TGCGCCAGCAGCCAAGATTCTAGAGCGAGACTCCGAAACCCCCCATCCTACAATGAGCAGTTCTTC. It specifies CASSQDSRARLRNPPSYNEQFF.